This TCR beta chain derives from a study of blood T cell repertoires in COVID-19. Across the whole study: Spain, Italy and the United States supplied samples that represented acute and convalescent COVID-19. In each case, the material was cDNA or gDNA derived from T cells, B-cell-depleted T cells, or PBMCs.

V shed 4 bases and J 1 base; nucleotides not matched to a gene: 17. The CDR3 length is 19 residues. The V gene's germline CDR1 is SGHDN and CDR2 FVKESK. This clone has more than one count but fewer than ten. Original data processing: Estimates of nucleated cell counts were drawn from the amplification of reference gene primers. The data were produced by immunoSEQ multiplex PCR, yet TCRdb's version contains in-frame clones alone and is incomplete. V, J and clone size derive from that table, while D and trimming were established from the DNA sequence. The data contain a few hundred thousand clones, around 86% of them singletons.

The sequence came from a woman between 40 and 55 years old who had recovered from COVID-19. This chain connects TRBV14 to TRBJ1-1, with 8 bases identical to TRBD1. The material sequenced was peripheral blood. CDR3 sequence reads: CASSPRLWADRAGNTEAFF. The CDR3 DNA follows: TGTGCCAGCAGCCCTAGGTTGTGGGCGGACAGGGCAGGGAACACTGAAGCTTTCTTT.